A selection of T cell receptor beta chains follows, all from one sample in a study of vaccination and CD4 T cells after COVID-19. TCRdb called the PCR reads again in MiXCR, with one record for every CDR3 protein. Found here are around 30,000 distinct CDR3 sequences, approximately 48% of them singletons; the top ten hold under 6.5%. The sample was CD4+ T cells from blood, taken about 7 months after SARS-CoV-2 vaccination. These receptor sequences come from a human donor who had recovered from COVID-19. The CDR3 runs from the conserved cysteine through the conserved F or W. A D gene is named only where the DNA matches it firmly. Size is stated for part of the rows, as once, few or many counts, or as a class when the clone is expanded.

v_call: TRBV20-1
j_call: TRBJ2-1
clone_size: .
d_call: TRBD2
cdr3_aa: CSAPLTSGPGRGAYNEQFF
cdr3_nt: TGCAGTGCCCCCCTGACTAGCGGGCCGGGGCGAGGAGCCTACAATGAGCAGTTCTTC

v_call: TRBV24-1
j_call: TRBJ1-5
clone_size: few
d_call: .
cdr3_aa: CATSDPGPSNQPQHF
cdr3_nt: TGTGCCACCAGTGATCCGGGTCCGAGCAATCAGCCCCAGCATTTT

v_call: TRBV7-9
j_call: TRBJ2-7
clone_size: .
d_call: TRBD1
cdr3_aa: CASSPPGQAYEQYF
cdr3_nt: TGTGCCAGCAGCCCACCGGGACAGGCCTACGAGCAGTACTTC

v_call: TRBV24-1
j_call: TRBJ2-7
clone_size: .
d_call: .
cdr3_aa: CATSGFNEQYF
cdr3_nt: TGTGCCACCAGTGGTTTCAACGAGCAGTACTTC

v_call: TRBV6-1
j_call: TRBJ2-7
clone_size: .
d_call: TRBD2
cdr3_aa: CASSEAPEGGSYEQYF
cdr3_nt: TGTGCCAGCAGTGAAGCGCCAGAGGGAGGGTCCTACGAGCAGTACTTC

v_call: TRBV10-1
j_call: TRBJ2-7
clone_size: .
d_call: .
cdr3_aa: CASSDRAGSYEQYF
cdr3_nt: TGCGCCAGCAGTGATAGGGCGGGCTCCTACGAGCAGTACTTC

v_call: TRBV7-3
j_call: TRBJ2-5
clone_size: .
d_call: .
cdr3_aa: CASSRQSGLGETQYF
cdr3_nt: TGTGCCAGCAGCCGTCAAAGCGGGTTAGGAGAGACCCAGTACTTC

v_call: TRBV28
j_call: TRBJ2-3
clone_size: .
d_call: TRBD1
cdr3_aa: CASSSPGTGAAGGQYF
cdr3_nt: TGTGCCAGCAGTTCACCCGGGACAGGGGCCGCGGGGGGGCAGTATTTT

v_call: TRBV20-1
j_call: TRBJ2-7
clone_size: once
d_call: .
cdr3_aa: CSARDLRDYEQYF
cdr3_nt: TGCAGTGCTAGAGATTTAAGGGACTACGAGCAGTACTTC

v_call: TRBV7-8
j_call: TRBJ1-5
clone_size: few
d_call: .
cdr3_aa: CASSLAGGNQPQHF
cdr3_nt: TGTGCCAGCAGCTTAGCCGGGGGCAATCAGCCCCAGCATTTT

v_call: TRBV6-1
j_call: TRBJ1-1
clone_size: few
d_call: .
cdr3_aa: CASSRLVSVNTEAFF
cdr3_nt: TGTGCCAGCAGCCGTCTCGTCTCAGTGAACACTGAAGCTTTCTTT

v_call: TRBV7-2
j_call: TRBJ2-3
clone_size: .
d_call: TRBD1
cdr3_aa: CASSLGQGADTQYF
cdr3_nt: TGTGCCAGCAGCTTGGGACAGGGGGCAGATACGCAGTATTTT

v_call: TRBV28
j_call: TRBJ2-5
clone_size: .
d_call: TRBD1
cdr3_aa: CASSSPRDRGRETQYF
cdr3_nt: TGTGCCAGCAGTTCCCCGCGGGACAGGGGGCGAGAGACCCAGTACTTC

v_call: TRBV6-1
j_call: TRBJ2-7
clone_size: .
d_call: TRBD1
cdr3_aa: CASSVSGQGGGEQYF
cdr3_nt: TGTGCCAGCAGTGTTTCGGGACAGGGAGGAGGCGAGCAGTACTTC

v_call: TRBV20-1
j_call: TRBJ2-3
clone_size: .
d_call: .
cdr3_aa: CSARGRLPSGTDTQYF
cdr3_nt: TGCAGTGCTAGAGGGAGACTACCATCTGGCACAGATACGCAGTATTTT

v_call: TRBV20-1
j_call: TRBJ1-2
clone_size: few
d_call: .
cdr3_aa: CSARGSSYGYTF
cdr3_nt: TGCAGTGCTAGGGGCAGCAGCTATGGCTACACCTTC

v_call: TRBV10-3
j_call: TRBJ2-5
clone_size: .
d_call: TRBD1
cdr3_aa: CAISEGQVRQETQYF
cdr3_nt: TGTGCCATCAGTGAAGGACAGGTTCGACAAGAGACCCAGTACTTC

v_call: TRBV20-1
j_call: TRBJ2-7
clone_size: .
d_call: .
cdr3_aa: CSARDTSYGYEQYF
cdr3_nt: TGCAGTGCTAGGGACACTAGTTACGGGTACGAGCAGTACTTC

v_call: TRBV7-2
j_call: TRBJ2-1
clone_size: .
d_call: .
cdr3_aa: CASRRDSPSYNEQFF
cdr3_nt: TGTGCCAGCAGAAGGGACTCCCCCTCCTACAATGAGCAGTTCTTC

v_call: TRBV20-1
j_call: TRBJ2-7
clone_size: few
d_call: TRBD1
cdr3_aa: CSVGTDAEQYF
cdr3_nt: TGCAGTGTCGGGACAGATGCCGAGCAGTACTTC

v_call: TRBV7-2
j_call: TRBJ1-1
clone_size: few
d_call: .
cdr3_aa: CASQSRRTMNTEAFF
cdr3_nt: TGTGCCAGCCAATCAAGGAGAACCATGAACACTGAAGCTTTCTTT

v_call: TRBV2
j_call: TRBJ1-2
clone_size: .
d_call: .
cdr3_aa: CASSGRIRTPYGYTF
cdr3_nt: TGTGCCAGCAGCGGACGGATCCGTACCCCCTATGGCTACACCTTC

v_call: TRBV10-3
j_call: TRBJ1-5
clone_size: .
d_call: TRBD1
cdr3_aa: CAISEGQGGQPQHF
cdr3_nt: TGTGCCATCAGTGAGGGACAGGGCGGCCAGCCCCAGCATTTT

v_call: TRBV4-1
j_call: TRBJ2-1
clone_size: .
d_call: .
cdr3_aa: CASSQAAGQYNEQFF
cdr3_nt: TGCGCCAGCAGCCAAGCGGCAGGACAATACAATGAGCAGTTCTTC

v_call: TRBV6-4
j_call: TRBJ2-1
clone_size: few
d_call: .
cdr3_aa: CASSAMGTTNNEQFF
cdr3_nt: TGTGCCAGCAGTGCCATGGGGACCACAAACAATGAGCAGTTCTTC

v_call: TRBV19
j_call: TRBJ1-5
clone_size: .
d_call: .
cdr3_aa: CASSTSWGGNQPQHF
cdr3_nt: TGTGCCAGTAGTACCTCATGGGGCGGGAATCAGCCCCAGCATTTT

v_call: TRBV20-1
j_call: TRBJ2-7
clone_size: .
d_call: TRBD2
cdr3_aa: CSARAITSGAYEQYF
cdr3_nt: TGCAGTGCTAGAGCGATTACTAGCGGGGCCTACGAGCAGTACTTC

v_call: TRBV7-3
j_call: TRBJ2-5
clone_size: .
d_call: .
cdr3_aa: CASSITGTLQETQYF
cdr3_nt: TGTGCCAGCAGCATTACCGGGACTCTCCAAGAGACCCAGTACTTC

v_call: TRBV7-3
j_call: TRBJ2-1
clone_size: once
d_call: TRBD2
cdr3_aa: CASSLTSGLAGNNEQFF
cdr3_nt: TGTGCCAGCAGCTTAACGTCCGGCCTAGCGGGGAACAATGAGCAGTTCTTC

v_call: TRBV11-3
j_call: TRBJ2-2
clone_size: .
d_call: TRBD1
cdr3_aa: CASSLDPGTGPSELFF
cdr3_nt: TGTGCCAGCAGCTTAGATCCCGGGACAGGGCCCTCGGAGCTGTTTTTT

v_call: TRBV6-1
j_call: TRBJ2-7
clone_size: few
d_call: TRBD2
cdr3_aa: CASSEKGLAGKYEQYF
cdr3_nt: TGTGCCAGCAGTGAAAAGGGACTAGCGGGAAAGTACGAGCAGTACTTC

v_call: TRBV5-1
j_call: TRBJ1-2
clone_size: .
d_call: TRBD1
cdr3_aa: CASSLQGNYGYTF
cdr3_nt: TGCGCCAGCAGCTTACAGGGGAACTATGGCTACACCTTC

v_call: TRBV7-9
j_call: TRBJ1-3
clone_size: .
d_call: .
cdr3_aa: CASGWGRGNTIYF
cdr3_nt: TGTGCCAGCGGCTGGGGCCGGGGAAACACCATATATTTT

v_call: TRBV20-1
j_call: TRBJ1-1
clone_size: .
d_call: TRBD1
cdr3_aa: CSAQAGGPNTEAFF
cdr3_nt: TGCAGTGCACAAGCAGGGGGGCCCAACACTGAAGCTTTCTTT

v_call: TRBV11-2
j_call: TRBJ2-1
clone_size: .
d_call: .
cdr3_aa: CASSLSSAPYNEQFF
cdr3_nt: TGTGCCAGCAGCTTATCTAGCGCCCCTTACAATGAGCAGTTCTTC

v_call: TRBV20-1
j_call: TRBJ2-7
clone_size: .
d_call: TRBD1
cdr3_aa: CSALGDSSYEQYF
cdr3_nt: TGCAGTGCCCTGGGGGACAGTTCCTACGAGCAGTACTTC

v_call: TRBV28
j_call: TRBJ1-5
clone_size: .
d_call: .
cdr3_aa: CASSFRVDQPQHF
cdr3_nt: TGTGCCAGCAGTTTCAGAGTAGATCAGCCCCAGCATTTT

v_call: TRBV28
j_call: TRBJ1-1
clone_size: few
d_call: .
cdr3_aa: CASSLSQGMSTEAFF
cdr3_nt: TGTGCCAGCAGTTTATCCCAGGGGATGAGCACTGAAGCTTTCTTT

v_call: TRBV7-2
j_call: TRBJ2-1
clone_size: once
d_call: TRBD2
cdr3_aa: CASSLASGIFNEQFF
cdr3_nt: TGTGCCAGCAGCTTGGCTAGCGGGATCTTCAATGAGCAGTTCTTC

v_call: TRBV7-9
j_call: TRBJ2-5
clone_size: .
d_call: .
cdr3_aa: CASSLRGVQETQYF
cdr3_nt: TGTGCCAGCAGCTTAAGGGGGGTCCAAGAGACCCAGTACTTC

v_call: TRBV7-8
j_call: TRBJ2-1
clone_size: .
d_call: .
cdr3_aa: CASSLGPENEQFF
cdr3_nt: TGTGCCAGCAGCTTAGGCCCCGAAAATGAGCAGTTCTTC

v_call: TRBV7-2
j_call: TRBJ2-2
clone_size: .
d_call: .
cdr3_aa: CASKPGSTGELFF
cdr3_nt: TGTGCCAGCAAGCCTGGGTCCACCGGGGAGCTGTTTTTT

v_call: TRBV28
j_call: TRBJ2-7
clone_size: .
d_call: TRBD1
cdr3_aa: CASSPIGQGKTYEQYF
cdr3_nt: TGTGCCAGCAGCCCAATTGGACAGGGTAAAACCTACGAGCAGTACTTC

v_call: TRBV7-2
j_call: TRBJ2-7
clone_size: .
d_call: TRBD2
cdr3_aa: CASSLVAGGLAGAGF
cdr3_nt: TGTGCCAGCAGCTTAGTTGCGGGGGGACTAGCGGGAGCAGGCTTC

v_call: TRBV19
j_call: TRBJ2-5
clone_size: .
d_call: TRBD1
cdr3_aa: CATTTTTGNQETQYF
cdr3_nt: TGTGCCACCACCACGACGACAGGGAACCAAGAGACCCAGTACTTC

v_call: TRBV7-8
j_call: TRBJ2-5
clone_size: few
d_call: .
cdr3_aa: CASSLGGWETQYF
cdr3_nt: TGTGCCAGCAGCTTAGGGGGATGGGAGACCCAGTACTTC

v_call: TRBV12-3/TRBV12-4
j_call: TRBJ2-7
clone_size: .
d_call: .
cdr3_aa: CASSLGWTNSYEQYF
cdr3_nt: TGTGCCAGCAGTTTAGGGTGGACTAACTCCTACGAGCAGTACTTC

v_call: TRBV28
j_call: TRBJ1-3
clone_size: .
d_call: .
cdr3_aa: CASSLQRGNTIYF
cdr3_nt: TGTGCCAGCAGTTTACAAAGGGGAAACACCATATATTTT

v_call: TRBV20-1
j_call: TRBJ2-5
clone_size: few
d_call: .
cdr3_aa: CSANADLAGTQYF
cdr3_nt: TGCAGTGCCAATGCGGACCTTGCGGGAACCCAGTACTTC

v_call: TRBV12-3/TRBV12-4
j_call: TRBJ2-2
clone_size: .
d_call: TRBD2
cdr3_aa: CASSLWLAGGTGELFF
cdr3_nt: TGTGCCAGCAGTTTATGGCTAGCGGGAGGGACCGGGGAGCTGTTTTTT

v_call: TRBV19
j_call: TRBJ1-5
clone_size: .
d_call: .
cdr3_aa: CASSISRSSNQPQHF
cdr3_nt: TGTGCCAGTAGTATTTCTCGGTCTAGCAATCAGCCCCAGCATTTT

v_call: TRBV20-1
j_call: TRBJ2-5
clone_size: .
d_call: .
cdr3_aa: CSASPAGAGIGETQYF
cdr3_nt: TGCAGTGCTAGTCCGGCTGGCGCAGGGATCGGGGAGACCCAGTACTTC

v_call: TRBV20-1
j_call: TRBJ1-2
clone_size: few
d_call: .
cdr3_aa: CSASDRLGGYTF
cdr3_nt: TGCAGTGCAAGTGACAGGCTTGGAGGCTACACCTTC

v_call: TRBV20-1
j_call: TRBJ2-7
clone_size: .
d_call: .
cdr3_aa: CSLGGGPYEQYF
cdr3_nt: TGCAGCCTAGGGGGGGGGCCCTACGAGCAGTACTTC

v_call: TRBV20-1
j_call: TRBJ1-4
clone_size: .
d_call: .
cdr3_aa: CSATPTAFRGEKLFF
cdr3_nt: TGCAGTGCCACACCGACCGCTTTTCGGGGTGAAAAACTGTTTTTT

v_call: TRBV7-9
j_call: TRBJ2-5
clone_size: .
d_call: .
cdr3_aa: CASRISLIETQYF
cdr3_nt: TGTGCCAGCAGGATAAGCCTAATAGAGACCCAGTACTTC

v_call: TRBV7-9
j_call: TRBJ2-1
clone_size: few
d_call: .
cdr3_aa: CAGSQGGYNEQFF
cdr3_nt: TGTGCCGGCTCCCAAGGGGGCTACAATGAGCAGTTCTTC

v_call: TRBV12-3/TRBV12-4
j_call: TRBJ2-5
clone_size: .
d_call: TRBD1
cdr3_aa: CASSLGTGGETQYF
cdr3_nt: TGTGCCAGCAGTTTAGGGACAGGGGGCGAGACCCAGTACTTC

v_call: TRBV28
j_call: TRBJ1-2
clone_size: .
d_call: .
cdr3_aa: CASAPRGAYGYTF
cdr3_nt: TGTGCCAGCGCCCCTCGGGGGGCCTATGGCTACACCTTC